Listed here are 8 T cell receptor beta chains from one sample, sequenced in a study of T cells in Graves' hyperthyroidism and ophthalmopathy. Amplification yielded TCR beta CDR3 regions, with RNA transcripts as the source. HTBI primers were employed in a first-round RT-PCR of the TCR CDR3. TCRdb reprocessed the multiplex PCR reads via MiXCR and lists one record per CDR3 protein. This table has approximately 600,000 distinct CDR3 sequences, roughly 20% appearing once. Sequencing used blood. Receptors were obtained from a man aged 25-40 years with Graves' ophthalmopathy.

This clonotype showed up just a few times. This sequence joins TRBV4-2 and TRBJ1-5; the match to TRBD1 covers 8 bases. Looked up from germline, CDR1 is LGHNA and CDR2 is YNFKEQ. J gave up 3 bases and V 2 bases, and 6 bases lay outside the gene matches. The CDR3 loop spans 16 amino acids. The CDR3 loop reads CASSQRTQGVNQPQHF. The CDR3 nucleotides are TGTGCCAGCAGCCAAAGAACACAGGGGGTCAATCAGCCCCAGCATTTT.

Points on this clonotype: This clone may be a read error of a much larger clone one base away. The J gene is TRBJ1-1, the V gene TRBV28; weak D call: TRBD1 (5 bases). CDR3 length: 16 residues. Germline V gene lookup returns CDR1 MDHEN and CDR2 SYDVKM. V lost 3 bases, J lost 2 bases, and 16 bases lay in between. In DNA form, the CDR3 reads TGTGCCAGCAGTTTCCACCCTGTCGACAGCAACACTGAAGCTTTCTTT. It codes for CASSFHPVDSNTEAFF.

This rearrangement joins TRBV2 to TRBJ2-1; no clear D gene. Germline CDR1 reads SNHLY; CDR2 reads FYNNEI. V lost 3 bases, J lost 2 bases, and 8 bases lay in between. The CDR3 runs to 14 residues. DNA for the CDR3: TGTGCCAGCAGTGACCCTATAACCTACAATGAGCAGTTCTTC. It is translated as CASSDPITYNEQFF.

The table lists this clonotype with many counts. J is TRBJ1-1 and V is TRBV18, with D possibly TRBD1 on 5 matching bases. V lost 1 base, J lost 1 base, and 7 bases lay in between. The CDR3 consists of 14 residues. In germline, CDR1 is KGHSH, CDR2 LQKENI. Here the CDR3 reads CASSPRRENTEAFF. The CDR3 nucleotides are TGTGCCAGCTCACCACGCAGGGAGAACACTGAAGCTTTCTTT. The variable domain in full, completed from reference TRBV18 and TRBJ1-1, reads NAGVMQNPRHLVRRRGQEARLRCSPMKGHSHVYWYRQLPEEGLKFMVYLQKENIIDESGMPKERFSAEFPKEGPSILRIQQVVRGDSAAYFCASSPRRENTEAFFGQGTRLTVV.

This clonotype was picked up a small number of times. The rearrangement links TRBV5-5 to TRBJ1-4; a weak D match, TRBD1 (6 bases). Germline V gene sequence: CDR1 SGHKS, CDR2 YYEKEE (reference sequence). V lost 0 bases and J lost 7, with 16 bases in between. This CDR3 comprises 16 residues. CDR3 DNA sequence: TGTGCCAGCAGCTTGGAAGGAGCAGGGGAAGTTGAAAAACTGTTTTTT. Its translation is CASSLEGAGEVEKLFF.

The sample holds many counts of this clonotype. The V and J genes are TRBV20-1 and TRBJ2-1; 13 nucleotides line up with TRBD2. V lost 2 bases and J lost 7; bases outside the gene matches: 2. Germline assignment: CDR1 DFQATT and CDR2 SNEGSKA (reference sequence). This CDR3 is built from 14 residues. The CDR3 protein is CSARRGLAGNEQFF. The CDR3 DNA reads TGCAGTGCTAGAAGGGGACTAGCGGGAAATGAGCAGTTCTTC.

This sequence joins TRBV6-2 or TRBV6-3 and TRBJ2-7; D may be TRBD1 (6 bases). V lost 7 bases, J lost 4 bases, and 17 bases lay in between. Germline CDR1 and CDR2: MNHEY and SVGEGT. The length of the CDR3 is 14 residues. CDR3 nucleotide sequence: TGTGCCAGCACCGAGGACGGACAGACTTACGAGCAGTACTTC. Protein sequence: CASTEDGQTYEQYF.

This clonotype has ten or more counts. The chain joins TRBV28 to TRBJ2-2; 7 bases agree with TRBD1. This CDR3 spans 15 amino acids. After removal of 3 bases from V and 3 bases from J, the junction contained 4 bases not matched to a gene. Germline V CDR1 and CDR2: MDHEN, SYDVKM. CDR3 DNA: TGTGCCAGCAGTTTTCGGGACAGCTACACCGGGGAGCTGTTTTTT. As protein: CASSFRDSYTGELFF.